The clone carrying this TCR beta chain was observed a few times. CDR1 is SGHNT and CDR2 is YENEEA in the germline V gene. The V and J ends lost 2 bases and 6 bases respectively, with 8 bases between them. There are 13 residues in the CDR3. TCRdb fed the RT-PCR reads into MiXCR, producing one record per CDR3 protein. The data show 650,000 to 800,000 distinct CDR3 sequences, with 14% seen just once and 3.6% held by the top ten. The receptor was derived from a female donor in good health, serving as a healthy control. The sequenced sample consisted of memory CD4+ T cells from blood. The V gene is TRBV11-3, the J gene TRBJ2-1, with no clear D. The CDR3: CASSLSTVNEQFF. Here the CDR3 DNA reads TGTGCCAGCAGCTTATCGACCGTCAATGAGCAGTTCTTC.